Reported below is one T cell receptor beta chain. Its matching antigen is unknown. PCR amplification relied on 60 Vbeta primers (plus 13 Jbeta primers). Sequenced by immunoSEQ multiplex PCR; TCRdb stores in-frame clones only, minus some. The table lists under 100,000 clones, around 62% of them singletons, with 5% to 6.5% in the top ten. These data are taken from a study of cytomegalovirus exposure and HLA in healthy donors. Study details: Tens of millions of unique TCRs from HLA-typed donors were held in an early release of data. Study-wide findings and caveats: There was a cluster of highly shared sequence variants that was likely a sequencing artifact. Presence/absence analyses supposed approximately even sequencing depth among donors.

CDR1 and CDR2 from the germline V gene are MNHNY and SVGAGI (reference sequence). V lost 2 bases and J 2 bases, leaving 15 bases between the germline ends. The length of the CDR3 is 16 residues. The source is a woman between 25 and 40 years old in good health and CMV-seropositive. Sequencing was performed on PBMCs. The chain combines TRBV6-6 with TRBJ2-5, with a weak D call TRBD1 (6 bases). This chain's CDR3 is CASSYRRDTTQETQYF. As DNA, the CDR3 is TGTGCCAGCAGTTACCGCCGGGACACAACACAAGAGACCCAGTACTTC.